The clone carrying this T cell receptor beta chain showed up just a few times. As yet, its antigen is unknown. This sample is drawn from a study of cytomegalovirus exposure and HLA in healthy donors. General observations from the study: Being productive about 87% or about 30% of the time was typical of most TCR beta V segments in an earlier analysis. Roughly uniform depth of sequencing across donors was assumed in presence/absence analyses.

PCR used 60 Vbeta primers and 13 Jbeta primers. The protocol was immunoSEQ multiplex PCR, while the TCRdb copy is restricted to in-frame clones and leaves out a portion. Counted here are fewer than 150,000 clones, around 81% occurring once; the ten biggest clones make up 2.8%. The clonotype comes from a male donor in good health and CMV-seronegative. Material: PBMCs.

The DNA for the CDR3 is TGTGCCAGCAGCTCAAGGCGGACTAGTAGTGAGCAGTTCTTC. Encoded protein: CASSSRRTSSEQFF. This rearrangement joins TRBV11-1 to TRBJ2-1, with 7 nucleotides matching TRBD2. Trimming took 4 bases from V and 9 from J; bases not matched to a gene: 9. The CDR3 is 14 residues long. The germline V gene has CDR1 SGHAT and CDR2 FQDESV (reference sequence).